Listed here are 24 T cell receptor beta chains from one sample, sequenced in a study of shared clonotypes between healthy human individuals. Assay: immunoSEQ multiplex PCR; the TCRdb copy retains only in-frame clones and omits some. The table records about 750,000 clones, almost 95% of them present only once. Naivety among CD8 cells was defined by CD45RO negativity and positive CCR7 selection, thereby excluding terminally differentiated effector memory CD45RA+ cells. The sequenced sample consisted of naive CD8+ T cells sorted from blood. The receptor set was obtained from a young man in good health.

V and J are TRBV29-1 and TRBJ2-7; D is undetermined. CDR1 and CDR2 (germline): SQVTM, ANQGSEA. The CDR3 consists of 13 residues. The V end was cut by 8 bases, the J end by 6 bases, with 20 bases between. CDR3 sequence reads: CSTLSGSLGEQYF. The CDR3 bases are TGCAGCACCCTAAGTGGTTCACTTGGCGAGCAGTACTTC.

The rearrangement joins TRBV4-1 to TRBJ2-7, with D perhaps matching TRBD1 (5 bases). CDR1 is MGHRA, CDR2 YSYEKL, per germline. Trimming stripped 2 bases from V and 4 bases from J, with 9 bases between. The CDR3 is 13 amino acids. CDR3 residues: CASSQPGQYEQYF. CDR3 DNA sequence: TGCGCCAGCAGCCAACCAGGACAATACGAGCAGTACTTC.

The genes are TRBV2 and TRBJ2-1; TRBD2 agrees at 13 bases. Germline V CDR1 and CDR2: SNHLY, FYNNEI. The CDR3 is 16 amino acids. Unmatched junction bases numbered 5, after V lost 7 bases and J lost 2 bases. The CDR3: CASTGTSGKTYNEQFF. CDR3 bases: TGTGCCAGCACCGGGACTAGCGGGAAGACCTACAATGAGCAGTTCTTC.

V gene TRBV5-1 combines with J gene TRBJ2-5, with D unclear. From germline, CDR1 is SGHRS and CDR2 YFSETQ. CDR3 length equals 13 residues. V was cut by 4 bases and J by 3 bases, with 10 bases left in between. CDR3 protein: CASSPAEEETQYF. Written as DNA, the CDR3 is TGCGCCAGCAGCCCGGCGGAAGAAGAGACCCAGTACTTC.

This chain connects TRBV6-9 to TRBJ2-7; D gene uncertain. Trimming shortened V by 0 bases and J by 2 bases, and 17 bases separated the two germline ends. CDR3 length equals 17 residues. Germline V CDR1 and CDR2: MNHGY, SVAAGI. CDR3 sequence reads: CASSYSEGATSTYEQYF. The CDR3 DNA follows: TGTGCCAGCAGTTATTCCGAAGGTGCGACAAGCACCTACGAGCAGTACTTC.

The DNA of the CDR3 is TGTGCCAGCAGCTCCGAAGACAGGGGGCAAGGCACTGAAGCTTTCTTT. Protein: CASSSEDRGQGTEAFF. The rearrangement uses TRBV7-9 and TRBJ1-1, with 10 nucleotides matching TRBD1. The CDR3 is 16 amino acids. The ends lost 4 bases at V and 4 bases at J; junction bases unmatched: 9. Germline V gene sequence: CDR1 SEHNR, CDR2 FQNEAQ (reference sequence).

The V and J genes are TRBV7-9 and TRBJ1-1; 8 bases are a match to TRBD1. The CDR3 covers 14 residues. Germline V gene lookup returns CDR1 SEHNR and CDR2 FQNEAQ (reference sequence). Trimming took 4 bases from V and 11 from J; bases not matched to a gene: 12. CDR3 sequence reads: CASSYGRDRRNAFF. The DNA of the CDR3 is TGTGCCAGCAGCTACGGAAGGGACAGGCGGAACGCTTTCTTT.

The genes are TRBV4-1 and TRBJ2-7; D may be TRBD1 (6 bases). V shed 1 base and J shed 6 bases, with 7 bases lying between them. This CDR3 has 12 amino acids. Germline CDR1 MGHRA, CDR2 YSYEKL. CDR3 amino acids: CASSQARGEQYF. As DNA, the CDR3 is TGCGCCAGCAGCCAAGCCAGGGGCGAGCAGTACTTC.

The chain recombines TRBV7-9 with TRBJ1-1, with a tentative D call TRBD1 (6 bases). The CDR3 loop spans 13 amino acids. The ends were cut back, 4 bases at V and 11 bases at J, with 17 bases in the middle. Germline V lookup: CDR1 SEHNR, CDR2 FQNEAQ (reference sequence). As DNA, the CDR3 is TGTGCCAGCAGCTCAACAGGACCCCAGGGGGCTTTCTTT. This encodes CASSSTGPQGAFF.

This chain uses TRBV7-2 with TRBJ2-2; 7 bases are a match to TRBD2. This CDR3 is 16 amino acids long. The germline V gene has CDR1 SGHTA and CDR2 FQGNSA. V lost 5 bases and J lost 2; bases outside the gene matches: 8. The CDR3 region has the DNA TGTGCCAGCAGCACAAGGCGGGGGTCCAACACCGGGGAGCTGTTTTTT. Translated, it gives CASSTRRGSNTGELFF.

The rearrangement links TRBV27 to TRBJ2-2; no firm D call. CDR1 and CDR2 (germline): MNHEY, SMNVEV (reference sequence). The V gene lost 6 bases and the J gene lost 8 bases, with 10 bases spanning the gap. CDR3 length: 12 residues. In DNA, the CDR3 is TGTGCCAGCAGCCCCGAAGAGGGGGAGCTGTTTTTT. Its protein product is CASSPEEGELFF.

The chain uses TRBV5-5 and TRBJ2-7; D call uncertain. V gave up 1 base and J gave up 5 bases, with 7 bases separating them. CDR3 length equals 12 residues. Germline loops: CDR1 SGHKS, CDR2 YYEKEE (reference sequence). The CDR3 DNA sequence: TGTGCCAGCAGCTTGTACGTCGACGAGCAGTACTTC. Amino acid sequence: CASSLYVDEQYF.

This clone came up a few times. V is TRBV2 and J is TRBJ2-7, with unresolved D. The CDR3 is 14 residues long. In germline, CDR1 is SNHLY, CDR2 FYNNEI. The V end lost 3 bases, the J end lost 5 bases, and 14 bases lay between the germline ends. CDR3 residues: CASSDNLLAHEQYF. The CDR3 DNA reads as TGTGCCAGCAGTGATAACCTTTTAGCCCACGAGCAGTACTTC.

CDR3 sequence reads: CASSLVAGPTEQYF. CDR3 bases: TGTGCCAGCAGCTTGGTCGCGGGACCTACAGAGCAGTACTTC. V and J are TRBV5-4 and TRBJ2-7; D possibly corresponds to TRBD2 (6 bases). V was clipped by 0 bases and J by 7 bases, with 14 bases between them. Looked up from germline, CDR1 is SGHNT and CDR2 is YYREEE (reference sequence). The CDR3 has 14 residues.

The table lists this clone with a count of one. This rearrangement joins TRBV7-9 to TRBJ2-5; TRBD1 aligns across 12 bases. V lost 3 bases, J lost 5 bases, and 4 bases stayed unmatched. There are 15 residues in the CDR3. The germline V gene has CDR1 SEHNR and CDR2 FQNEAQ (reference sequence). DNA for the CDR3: TGTGCCAGCAGCTTTTGGGACAGGGGGCTTGAGACCCAGTACTTC. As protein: CASSFWDRGLETQYF.

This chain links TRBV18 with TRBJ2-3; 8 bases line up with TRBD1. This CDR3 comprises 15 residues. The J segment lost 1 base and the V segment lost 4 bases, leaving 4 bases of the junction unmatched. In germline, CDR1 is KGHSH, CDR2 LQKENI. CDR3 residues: CASSQTGAGTDTQYF. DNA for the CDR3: TGTGCCAGCTCACAGACAGGGGCCGGCACAGATACGCAGTATTTT.

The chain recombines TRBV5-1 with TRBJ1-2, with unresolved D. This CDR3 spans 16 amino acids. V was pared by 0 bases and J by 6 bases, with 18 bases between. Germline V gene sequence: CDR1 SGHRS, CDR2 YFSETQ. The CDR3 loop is CASSLARSARVNGYTF. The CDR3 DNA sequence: TGCGCCAGCAGCTTGGCCAGGTCCGCCCGAGTAAATGGCTACACCTTC. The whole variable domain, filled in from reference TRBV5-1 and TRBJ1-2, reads KAGVTQTPRYLIKTRGQQVTLSCSPISGHRSVSWYQQTPGQGLQFLFEYFSETQRNKGNFPGRFSGRQFSNSRSEMNVSTLELGDSALYLCASSLARSARVNGYTFGSGTRLTVV.

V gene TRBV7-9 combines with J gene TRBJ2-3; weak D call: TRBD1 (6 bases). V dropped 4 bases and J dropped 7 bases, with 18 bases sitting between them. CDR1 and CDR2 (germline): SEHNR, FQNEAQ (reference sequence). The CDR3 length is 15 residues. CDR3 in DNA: TGTGCCAGCAGCTCCGGACAGACCCTCAGGAATACGCAGTATTTT. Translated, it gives CASSSGQTLRNTQYF.

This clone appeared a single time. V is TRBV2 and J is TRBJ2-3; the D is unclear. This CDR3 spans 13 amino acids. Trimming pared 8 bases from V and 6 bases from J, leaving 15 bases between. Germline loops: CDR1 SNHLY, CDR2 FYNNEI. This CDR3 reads CASSGLDRDTQYF. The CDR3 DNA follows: TGTGCCAGCTCAGGCCTAGACCGTGATACGCAGTATTTT.

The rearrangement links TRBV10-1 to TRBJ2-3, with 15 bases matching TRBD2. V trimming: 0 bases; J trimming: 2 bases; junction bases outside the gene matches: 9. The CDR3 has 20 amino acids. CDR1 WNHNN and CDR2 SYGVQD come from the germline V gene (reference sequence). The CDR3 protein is CASSESRGLAGGPNTDTQYF. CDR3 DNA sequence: TGCGCCAGCAGTGAGTCCCGAGGACTAGCGGGAGGGCCCAACACAGATACGCAGTATTTT.

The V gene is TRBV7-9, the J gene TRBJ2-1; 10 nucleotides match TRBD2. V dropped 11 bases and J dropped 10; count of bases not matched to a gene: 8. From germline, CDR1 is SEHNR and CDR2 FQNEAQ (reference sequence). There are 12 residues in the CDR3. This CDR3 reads CAPELAGREQFF. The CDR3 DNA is TGTGCCCCGGAACTAGCGGGAAGGGAGCAGTTCTTC.

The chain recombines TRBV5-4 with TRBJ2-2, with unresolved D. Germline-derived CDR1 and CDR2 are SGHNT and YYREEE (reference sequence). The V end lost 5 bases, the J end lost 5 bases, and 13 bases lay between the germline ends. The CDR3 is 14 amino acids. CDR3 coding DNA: TGTGCCAGCAGATCCTCCCAAAGGACCGGGGAGCTGTTTTTT. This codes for CASRSSQRTGELFF.

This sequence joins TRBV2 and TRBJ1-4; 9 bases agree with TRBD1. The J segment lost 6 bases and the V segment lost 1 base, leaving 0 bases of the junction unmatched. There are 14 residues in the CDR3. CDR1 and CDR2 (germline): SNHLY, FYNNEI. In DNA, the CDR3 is TGTGCCAGCAGTGAAGGGACAGGGGATGAAAAACTGTTTTTT. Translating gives CASSEGTGDEKLFF.

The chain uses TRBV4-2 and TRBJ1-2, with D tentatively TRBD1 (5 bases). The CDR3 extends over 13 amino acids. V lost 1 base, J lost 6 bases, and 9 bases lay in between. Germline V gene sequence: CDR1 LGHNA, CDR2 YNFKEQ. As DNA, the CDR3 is TGTGCCAGCAGCCAAGGGGGCTGGGATGGCTACACCTTC. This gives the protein CASSQGGWDGYTF.